A selection of T cell receptor beta chains follows, all from one sample in a study of CD8+CD57+ T cells in acquired aplastic anemia. TCRdb re-called the reads through MiXCR, storing one row per CDR3 protein. The sample includes 150,000 to 170,000 distinct CDR3 sequences, less than 60% of them seen just once. Sequenced: sorted CD4+, CD8+, or CD8+CD57+ T cells (not recorded which) from PBMCs. The origin of the receptors is a human donor with aplastic anemia. Both conserved end residues are part of each CDR3. D genes are given only for firm matches. Only part of the rows carry a size: once, few, many, or a class if the clone is expanded.

d_call	v_call	j_call	clone_size	cdr3_aa	cdr3_nt
NA	TRBV15	TRBJ1-5	NA	CATSSRDQIFGQPQHF	TGTGCCACCAGCAGCAGGGATCAGATTTTCGGTCAGCCCCAGCATTTT
TRBD1	TRBV11-1	TRBJ2-1	many	CASSPGGGENEQFF	TGTGCCAGCAGCCCAGGGGGCGGCGAAAATGAGCAGTTCTTC
TRBD1	TRBV5-1	TRBJ2-7	NA	CASSPDRTGPASYEQYF	TGCGCCAGCAGCCCGGACAGGACCGGACCCGCATCCTACGAGCAGTACTTC
NA	TRBV20-1	TRBJ2-7	NA	CSARDRRSSYPSYEQYF	TGCAGTGCTAGAGATCGCAGATCCAGTTATCCTTCCTACGAGCAGTACTTC
NA	TRBV20-1	TRBJ2-3	NA	CSASGRADTQYF	TGCAGTGCTAGCGGGAGAGCAGATACGCAGTATTTT
NA	TRBV2	TRBJ2-7	NA	CASSPRTPGLYEQYF	TGTGCCAGCAGCCCGAGGACTCCGGGCCTCTACGAGCAGTACTTC
NA	TRBV10-3	TRBJ2-1	NA	CAISDEQFF	TGTGCCATCAGTGATGAGCAGTTCTTC
NA	TRBV7-3	TRBJ2-3	NA	CASSAQRATDTQYF	TGTGCCAGCAGCGCGCAGCGAGCCACAGATACGCAGTATTTT
TRBD2	TRBV7-2	TRBJ2-5	NA	CASSSGGYETQYF	TGTGCCAGCAGCTCCGGGGGGTATGAGACCCAGTACTTC
TRBD2	TRBV11-2	TRBJ2-3	NA	CASSVSGTSGTDTQYF	TGTGCCAGCAGCGTCTCCGGGACTAGCGGCACAGATACGCAGTATTTT
NA	TRBV6-6	TRBJ1-1	many	CASSPGFWTEAFF	TGTGCCAGCAGCCCAGGGTTTTGGACTGAAGCTTTCTTT
NA	TRBV10-3	TRBJ1-1	NA	CATLDLAQGTEAFF	TGTGCCACCTTGGATTTGGCCCAGGGCACTGAAGCTTTCTTT
NA	TRBV5-1	TRBJ2-3	many	CASSGGDSTTDTQYF	TGCGCCAGCAGCGGAGGGGACTCGACCACAGATACGCAGTATTTT
TRBD2	TRBV2	TRBJ2-3	many	CASSAGVTTDTQYF	TGTGCCAGCAGCGCGGGGGTAACGACAGATACGCAGTATTTT
NA	TRBV10-3	TRBJ2-1	NA	CAISEGNEQFF	TGTGCCATCAGTGAGGGCAATGAGCAGTTCTTC
TRBD2	TRBV19	TRBJ2-7	NA	CASSIGAGAVLYEQYF	TGTGCCAGTAGTATAGGCGCGGGAGCGGTTTTGTACGAGCAGTACTTC
NA	TRBV27	TRBJ1-5	NA	CASSHWGRVYNEHF	TGTGCCAGCAGTCATTGGGGACGGGTCTACAATGAGCATTTT
NA	TRBV19	TRBJ2-7	NA	CASGAAAGYEQYF	TGTGCCAGTGGGGCCGCGGCGGGCTACGAGCAGTACTTC